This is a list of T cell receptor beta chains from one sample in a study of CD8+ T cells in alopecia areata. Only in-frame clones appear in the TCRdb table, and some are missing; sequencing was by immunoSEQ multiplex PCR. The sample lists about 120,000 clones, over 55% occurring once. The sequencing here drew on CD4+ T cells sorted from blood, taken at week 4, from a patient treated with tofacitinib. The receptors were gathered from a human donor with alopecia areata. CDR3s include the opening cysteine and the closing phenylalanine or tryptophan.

CASSQQRDRVPEQFF	TRBJ2-1	TRBV7-6
CSVARGAYEQYF	TRBJ2-7	TRBV29-1
CSVRGQENYGYTF	TRBJ1-2	TRBV29-1
CAWSGGDRQPQHF	TRBJ1-5	TRBV30
CASRASRTGELFF	TRBJ2-2	TRBV5-6
CASSLASRTSSISYNEQFF	TRBJ2-1	TRBV7-2
CSVKRDTYGYTF	TRBJ1-2	TRBV29-1
CSVEDYSGRSYNEQFF	TRBJ2-1	TRBV29-1
CASSFWTKGYEQYF	TRBJ2-7	TRBV5-1
CASSLVETQYF	TRBJ2-5	TRBV7-2
CSVSTRGANVLTF	TRBJ2-6	TRBV29-1
CASSLISGSTDTQYF	TRBJ2-3	TRBV5-1
CASSQDPGAQQFF	TRBJ2-1	TRBV4-3
CASSLREGYEQYF	TRBJ2-7	TRBV5-1
CASSLDGTGSYNEQFF	TRBJ2-1	TRBV7-2
CASRGQGAYEQYF	TRBJ2-7	TRBV2
CASSELREQFF	TRBJ2-1	TRBV5-1
CASSPSSGNYNEQFF	TRBJ2-1	TRBV27
CSVGVGQSDEKLFF	TRBJ1-4	TRBV29-1
CASSFDTGTRNIQYF	TRBJ2-4	TRBV5-6